The 15 T cell receptor beta chains listed next were all sequenced from one sample in a study of T cells in Graves' hyperthyroidism and ophthalmopathy. The CDR3 regions of TCR beta were amplified from RNA transcripts. TCR CDR3 underwent first-round RT-PCR with the HTBI primer set. TCRdb re-derived calls from the multiplex PCR reads in MiXCR, one entry per CDR3 protein. The data hold about 740,000 distinct CDR3 sequences, with 11% to 15% observed a single time. Sequenced material: blood. These receptors were obtained from a woman younger than 35 with Graves' hyperthyroidism.

This clonotype was seen ten or more times. The chain links TRBV20-1 to TRBJ2-7; perhaps TRBD1 as D (5 bases). The length of the CDR3 is 14 residues. The V and J ends lost 6 bases and 0 bases respectively, with 15 bases between them. The germline gives CDR1 DFQATT, CDR2 SNEGSKA (reference sequence). The CDR3 bases are TGCAGTGCCCCGCACAGGCAACTCTCCTACGAGCAGTACTTC. This sequence encodes CSAPHRQLSYEQYF.

This clonotype turned up a few times. The rearrangement links TRBV16 to TRBJ2-6; D could derive from TRBD1 or TRBD2 (5 bases each). Germline CDR1 reads KGHSY; CDR2 reads FQNENV. The CDR3 totals 15 residues. V gave up 0 bases and J gave up 2 bases, with 5 bases separating them. CDR3 nucleotides: TGTGCCAGCAGCCAATCGGGGGCTGGGGCCAACGTCCTGACTTTC. It yields the protein CASSQSGAGANVLTF.

The rearrangement uses TRBV6-1 and TRBJ1-4; maybe TRBD1 (5 bases). V was clipped by 4 bases and J by 8 bases, with 11 bases between them. Germline values: CDR1 MNHNS, CDR2 SASEGT. The CDR3 runs 13 residues. The CDR3 nucleotides read TGTGCCAGCAGTGGACAGCGCGAGGAAAAACTGTTTTTT. It is translated as CASSGQREEKLFF.

There are many counts of this clonotype. The rearrangement joins TRBV7-2 to TRBJ2-1; 9 nucleotides agree with TRBD2. The germline V gene has CDR1 SGHTA and CDR2 FQGNSA. The CDR3 sequence is 16 residues long. V lost 0 bases, J lost 8 bases, and 8 bases stayed unmatched. The CDR3 region has the DNA TGTGCCAGCAGCTTAGCATTAGCGGGAGTTCTCCATGAGCAGTTCTTC. This codes for CASSLALAGVLHEQFF.

This clonotype was picked up many times. The chain carries TRBV12-3 or TRBV12-4 and TRBJ2-1, with 12 bases aligning to TRBD1. The CDR3 consists of 15 residues. The J segment lost 7 bases and the V segment lost 4 bases, leaving 5 bases of the junction unmatched. The CDR3 nucleotides read TGTGCCAGCAGTTCGGGACAGGGGGCTCGGAATGAGCAGTTCTTC. Translating it yields CASSSGQGARNEQFF.

This clonotype has ten or more counts. V and J are TRBV11-3 and TRBJ2-5, with D perhaps TRBD1 or TRBD2 (5 bases each). Germline lookup yields CDR1 SGHNT and CDR2 YENEEA. The CDR3 consists of 15 residues. V dropped 0 bases and J dropped 1 base, with 9 bases sitting between them. CDR3 protein: CASSLEGRSQETQYF. DNA for the CDR3: TGTGCCAGCAGCTTAGAGGGACGGTCCCAAGAGACCCAGTACTTC.

The V gene is TRBV19, the J gene TRBJ2-7; 8 bases agree with TRBD2. From germline, CDR1 is LNHDA and CDR2 SQIVND (reference sequence). The CDR3 runs 16 residues. Unmatched junction bases numbered 8, after V lost 3 bases and J lost 1 base. The CDR3 coding sequence is TGTGCCAGTAGTATCCTTGGAACGGGAGGGTCCTACGAGCAGTACTTC. It specifies CASSILGTGGSYEQYF.

This clonotype was counted many times. The rearrangement uses TRBV6-1 and TRBJ2-7; 7 bases line up with TRBD1. The CDR3 loop spans 14 amino acids. The germline gives CDR1 MNHNS, CDR2 SASEGT. Losses at the gene ends were 3 bases for V and 3 bases for J; bases not matched to a gene: 5. CDR3 residues: CASSEIGQDYEQYF. In DNA form, the CDR3 reads TGTGCCAGCAGTGAGATCGGACAGGACTACGAGCAGTACTTC.

Ten or more counts support this clonotype. The gene calls are TRBV27 and TRBJ1-2, with D tentatively TRBD1 (5 bases). The V end was cut by 4 bases, the J end by 8 bases, with 14 bases between. The germline CDR1 and CDR2 sequences are MNHEY and SMNVEV (reference sequence). CDR3 length: 13 amino acids. The CDR3 region is CASSSRDPGGYTF. The CDR3 DNA follows: TGTGCCAGCAGTTCGCGGGACCCGGGGGGCTACACCTTC.

This clonotype showed up many times. The gene calls are TRBV9 and TRBJ2-2; D not certain. The CDR3 runs to 14 residues. Germline V gene data show CDR1 as SGDLS and CDR2 as YYNGEE. V was pared by 0 bases and J by 2 bases, with 5 bases between. The CDR3 loop is CASSVVANTGELFF. DNA for the CDR3: TGTGCCAGCAGCGTAGTGGCCAACACCGGGGAGCTGTTTTTT.

In this sample, this clonotype turned up a few times. The chain carries TRBV24-1 and TRBJ1-1; 8 bases match TRBD1. V lost 9 bases to trimming and J lost 6 bases; unmatched junction nucleotides: 2. The length of the CDR3 is 11 residues. Germline V gives CDR1 KGHDR, CDR2 SFDVKD. CDR3 nucleotide sequence: TGTGCCACCGGACAGGGTGCTGAAGCTTTCTTT. This codes for CATGQGAEAFF.

On this clonotype: The junction departs from germline at one end; a sequencing error may be responsible. This chain connects TRBV11-3 to TRBJ2-7; 9 positions match TRBD2. The germline V gene has CDR1 SGHNT and CDR2 YENEEA. This CDR3 is 14 amino acids long. CDR3 coding DNA: TGTGCCAGCAGCTTAGATGGGTCCGCGGGAGGGGCAGACTTC. This gives the protein CASSLDGSAGGADF.

This clonotype was seen many times. This chain joins TRBV7-9 and TRBJ2-1; no clear D. Germline V gives CDR1 SEHNR, CDR2 FQNEAQ (reference sequence). The length of the CDR3 is 15 residues. V gave up 3 bases and J gave up 9 bases, with 18 bases separating them. CDR3 DNA: TGTGCCAGCAGCTTGACCGGTGCGGTTTGGGTTGAGCAGTTCTTC. It yields the protein CASSLTGAVWVEQFF.

Ten or more counts support this clonotype. The DNA for the CDR3 is TGTGCCAGCACGTCCCCCTCGGGGGAGCAGTACTTC. Its translation is CASTSPSGEQYF. The V and J genes are TRBV28 and TRBJ2-7; D perhaps matches TRBD2 (5 bases). Trimming left V 7 bases short and J 7 bases short, with 14 bases between. The CDR3 consists of 12 residues. The germline CDR1 and CDR2 sequences are MDHEN and SYDVKM.

Many counts were recorded for this clonotype. V gene TRBV5-1 combines with J gene TRBJ1-2; D gene unclear. The length of the CDR3 is 13 residues. Trimming shortened V by 6 bases and J by 1 base, and 10 bases separated the two germline ends. Germline loops: CDR1 SGHRS, CDR2 YFSETQ. The chain's CDR3 is CASTSADNYGYTF. The CDR3 coding sequence is TGCGCCAGCACCTCCGCGGATAACTATGGCTACACCTTC.